This T cell receptor beta chain was captured in a study of regulatory T cells in long-lasting Graves disease. Arm-PCR with iRepertoire HTBI primers amplified the CDR3 regions for these TCR beta libraries. TCRdb analysed the multiplex PCR reads with MiXCR anew, one entry per CDR3 protein. The table records hundreds of thousands of distinct CDR3 sequences, roughly 15% of them present only once. This clonotype was seen a handful of times. Its antigen is undetermined. Findings and limits, study-wide: TRBV28, TRBJ1-2 and TRBJ2-5 emerged as the favored segments in persistent disease.

As for time point: newly diagnosed GD, antithyroid drugs for less than 3 months. Preparation of the TCR library used RNA extracted from PBMCs. CDR1 and CDR2 (germline): SEHNR, FQNEAQ (reference sequence). This CDR3 has 18 amino acids. V lost 0 bases, J lost 4 bases, and 22 bases lay in between. The data also belong to a second study, concerning T cells in Graves' hyperthyroidism and ophthalmopathy.

This TCR was recovered from a woman in her 30s with Graves disease. The material sequenced was peripheral blood mononuclear cells (PBMCs), taken at new diagnosis, from a patient treated with antithyroid drugs. The chain couples TRBV7-9 to TRBJ2-7; D is unclear. The CDR3, as DNA: TGTGCCAGCAGCTTAGCTCTACAGTCTCAAACCGAGGTGTACGAGCAGTACTTC. It is translated as CASSLALQSQTEVYEQYF. Combining the CDR3 with reference TRBV7-9 and TRBJ2-7 gives the whole variable domain DTGVSQNPRHKITKRGQNVTFRCDPISEHNRLYWYRQTLGQGPEFLTYFQNEAQLEKSRLLSDRFSAERPKGSFSTLEIQRTEQGDSAMYLCASSLALQSQTEVYEQYFGPGTRLTVT.